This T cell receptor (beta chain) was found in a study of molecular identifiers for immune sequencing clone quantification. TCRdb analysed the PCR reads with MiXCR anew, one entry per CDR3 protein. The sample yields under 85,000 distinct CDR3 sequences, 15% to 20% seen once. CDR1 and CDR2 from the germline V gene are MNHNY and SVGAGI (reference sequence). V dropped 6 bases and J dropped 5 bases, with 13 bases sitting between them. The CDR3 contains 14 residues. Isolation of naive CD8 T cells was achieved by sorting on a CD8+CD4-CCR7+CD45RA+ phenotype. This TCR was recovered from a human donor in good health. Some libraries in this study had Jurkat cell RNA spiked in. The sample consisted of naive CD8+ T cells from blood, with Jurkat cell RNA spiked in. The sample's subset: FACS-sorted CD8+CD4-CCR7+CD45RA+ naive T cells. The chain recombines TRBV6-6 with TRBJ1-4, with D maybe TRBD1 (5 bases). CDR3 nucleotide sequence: TGTGCCAGCAGATACGGGACGGAGAATGAAAAACTGTTTTTT. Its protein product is CASRYGTENEKLFF.